This section outlines one TCR beta chain sequence together with its context. This sample was taken from a study of patients and donors after allogeneic stem cell transplantation. The ends lost 6 bases at V and 6 bases at J; junction bases unmatched: 3. CDR1 is DFQATT, CDR2 SNEGSKA, per germline (reference sequence). The length of the CDR3 is 11 residues. TCRdb reprocessed the RT-PCR reads via MiXCR and lists one record per CDR3 protein. Among fewer than 25,000 distinct CDR3 sequences listed, approximately 28% were seen once. The origin of this receptor is a human donor who was either an allogeneic HSCT recipient or a stem cell or donor lymphocyte infusion donor (not recorded which). It is not recorded whose cells these are; they may come from a transplant donor. The chain uses TRBV20-1 and TRBJ2-7; TRBD1 matches 9 bases. The sample was blood, either unsorted or a sorted T cell fraction (not recorded which). For the CDR3, the DNA is TGCAGTGCCGGGACAGGGCTCGAGCAGTACGTC. This gives the protein CSAGTGLEQYV.